This is a list of T cell receptor beta chains from one sample in a study of T cells in Graves' hyperthyroidism and ophthalmopathy. TCRdb re-called the multiplex PCR reads with MiXCR, one entry per CDR3 protein. The data hold approximately 590,000 distinct CDR3 sequences, with around 16% observed a single time. Specimen: blood. The receptors were gathered from a woman aged 25 to 39 with Graves' hyperthyroidism. The CDR3 runs from the conserved cysteine through the conserved F or W. D genes are given only for firm matches. The size field is filled for only some rows; it gives once, few, many or a size class.

abundance: few
d_gene: TRBD2
j_gene: TRBJ2-2
v_gene: TRBV19
len: 16
CDR3aa: CASTSLAGVRTGELFF
CDR3nt: TGTGCCAGTACCTCACTAGCGGGAGTGAGGACCGGGGAGCTGTTTTTT

abundance: -
d_gene: TRBD2
j_gene: TRBJ2-7
v_gene: TRBV4-3
len: 18
CDR3aa: CASSRGLAGGQSSYEQYF
CDR3nt: TGCGCCAGCAGCCGAGGACTAGCGGGAGGGCAGAGCTCCTACGAGCAGTACTTC

abundance: many
d_gene: -
j_gene: TRBJ1-1
v_gene: TRBV30
len: 14
CDR3aa: CAWSPGRRNTEAFF
CDR3nt: TGTGCCTGGAGCCCGGGCAGGAGGAACACTGAAGCTTTCTTT

abundance: many
d_gene: -
j_gene: TRBJ1-1
v_gene: TRBV7-3
len: 16
CDR3aa: CASSLTPYRMNTEAFF
CDR3nt: TGTGCCAGCAGCTTAACCCCTTATCGCATGAACACTGAAGCTTTCTTT

abundance: -
d_gene: TRBD1
j_gene: TRBJ2-5
v_gene: TRBV5-6
len: 15
CDR3aa: CASSSGTASRETQYF
CDR3nt: TGTGCCAGCAGCTCCGGGACAGCGTCGCGAGAGACCCAGTACTTC

abundance: many
d_gene: TRBD2
j_gene: TRBJ2-7
v_gene: TRBV27
len: 14
CDR3aa: CASSSPGLVDEQYF
CDR3nt: TGTGCCAGCAGTTCACCGGGACTAGTGGACGAGCAGTACTTC

abundance: many
d_gene: TRBD2
j_gene: TRBJ2-1
v_gene: TRBV7-2
len: 16
CDR3aa: CASSPAFLAGYNEQFF
CDR3nt: TGTGCCAGCAGCCCGGCGTTTCTAGCGGGCTACAATGAGCAGTTCTTC

abundance: many
d_gene: TRBD1
j_gene: TRBJ2-5
v_gene: TRBV27
len: 13
CDR3aa: CASSPGGLRTQYF
CDR3nt: TGTGCCAGCAGCCCAGGGGGTCTACGAACCCAGTACTTC

abundance: many
d_gene: TRBD2
j_gene: TRBJ2-2
v_gene: TRBV12-3/TRBV12-4
len: 15
CDR3aa: CASSFGTSSAGELFF
CDR3nt: TGTGCCAGCAGTTTTGGGACTAGCTCGGCCGGGGAGCTGTTTTTT

abundance: few
d_gene: TRBD1
j_gene: TRBJ1-5
v_gene: TRBV27
len: 18
CDR3aa: CASSSTGTGGRPPWPQHF
CDR3nt: TGTGCCAGCAGCAGTACCGGGACAGGGGGCCGTCCTCCGTGGCCCCAGCATTTT

abundance: many
d_gene: -
j_gene: TRBJ2-1
v_gene: TRBV13
len: 14
CDR3aa: CASSSPPGGNEQFF
CDR3nt: TGTGCCAGCAGCTCCCCTCCGGGTGGCAATGAGCAGTTCTTC

abundance: many
d_gene: TRBD1
j_gene: TRBJ2-2
v_gene: TRBV5-1
len: 17
CDR3aa: CASSLTRTGENTGELFF
CDR3nt: TGCGCCAGCAGCCTGACAAGGACAGGGGAGAACACCGGGGAGCTGTTTTTT

abundance: -
d_gene: -
j_gene: TRBJ2-7
v_gene: TRBV20-1
len: 16
CDR3aa: CSARGKAGTDAYEQYF
CDR3nt: TGCAGTGCTAGAGGAAAAGCCGGGACGGACGCCTACGAGCAGTACTTC

abundance: many
d_gene: -
j_gene: TRBJ2-7
v_gene: TRBV27
len: 14
CDR3aa: CASSQPGRTYEQYF
CDR3nt: TGTGCCAGCAGTCAACCGGGACGGACATACGAGCAGTACTTC

abundance: few
d_gene: -
j_gene: TRBJ1-5
v_gene: TRBV28
len: 11
CDR3aa: CASSYPQPQHF
CDR3nt: TGTGCCAGCAGTTACCCCCAGCCCCAGCATTTT

abundance: many
d_gene: TRBD2
j_gene: TRBJ2-7
v_gene: TRBV20-1
len: 15
CDR3aa: CSASATSGIINEQYF
CDR3nt: TGCAGTGCTAGTGCGACTAGCGGGATAATCAACGAACAGTACTTC

abundance: many
d_gene: TRBD1
j_gene: TRBJ1-6
v_gene: TRBV30
len: 15
CDR3aa: CAWSRGSSYNSPLHF
CDR3nt: TGTGCCTGGAGCAGGGGGAGCTCCTATAATTCACCCCTCCACTTT

abundance: few
d_gene: TRBD2
j_gene: TRBJ2-1
v_gene: TRBV27
len: 18
CDR3aa: CASSKRTSGRWRDNEQFF
CDR3nt: TGTGCCAGCAGCAAAAGGACTAGCGGGAGGTGGAGAGACAATGAGCAGTTCTTC

abundance: once
d_gene: -
j_gene: TRBJ1-1
v_gene: TRBV19
len: 13
CDR3aa: CTSQPHLNTEAFF
CDR3nt: TGTACCAGCCAGCCCCACCTGAACACTGAAGCTTTCTTT

abundance: many
d_gene: -
j_gene: TRBJ2-2
v_gene: TRBV30
len: 15
CDR3aa: CAWSVPGVYTGELFF
CDR3nt: TGTGCCTGGAGTGTACCGGGAGTCTACACCGGGGAGCTGTTTTTT

abundance: -
d_gene: -
j_gene: TRBJ1-2
v_gene: TRBV12-5
len: 13
CDR3aa: CASSPHENYGYTF
CDR3nt: TGTGCTAGCTCCCCCCACGAGAACTATGGCTACACCTTC

abundance: many
d_gene: -
j_gene: TRBJ2-5
v_gene: TRBV6-1
len: 13
CDR3aa: CASRFDPLETQYF
CDR3nt: TGTGCCAGCAGATTCGACCCTCTAGAGACCCAGTACTTC

abundance: many
d_gene: -
j_gene: TRBJ2-2
v_gene: TRBV2
len: 14
CDR3aa: CASTPETNTGELFF
CDR3nt: TGTGCCAGCACGCCAGAGACGAACACCGGGGAGCTGTTTTTT

abundance: many
d_gene: TRBD2
j_gene: TRBJ2-1
v_gene: TRBV11-2
len: 13
CDR3aa: CASSYPTGGEQFF
CDR3nt: TGTGCCAGCAGCTACCCGACGGGAGGTGAGCAGTTCTTC

abundance: few
d_gene: -
j_gene: TRBJ2-7
v_gene: TRBV5-4
len: 15
CDR3aa: CASSLAGRDAYEQYF
CDR3nt: TGTGCCAGCAGCTTGGCCGGTCGGGATGCCTACGAGCAGTACTTC

abundance: many
d_gene: TRBD2
j_gene: TRBJ2-1
v_gene: TRBV28
len: 16
CDR3aa: CASSPVLAGGRTEQFF
CDR3nt: TGTGCCAGCAGTCCGGTACTAGCGGGAGGCAGGACTGAGCAGTTCTTC

abundance: many
d_gene: -
j_gene: TRBJ2-1
v_gene: TRBV11-2
len: 15
CDR3aa: CASSLGHLPGDEQFF
CDR3nt: TGTGCCAGCAGCTTAGGACACCTTCCCGGGGATGAGCAGTTCTTC

abundance: many
d_gene: TRBD1
j_gene: TRBJ2-1
v_gene: TRBV5-1
len: 16
CDR3aa: CASSKIPGQGDNEQFF
CDR3nt: TGCGCCAGCAGCAAGATTCCGGGACAGGGGGACAATGAGCAGTTCTTC

abundance: -
d_gene: -
j_gene: TRBJ2-1
v_gene: TRBV6-2/TRBV6-3
len: 13
CDR3aa: CASSSTRGREQFF
CDR3nt: TGTGCCAGCAGTTCTACACGGGGGCGCGAGCAGTTCTTC

abundance: -
d_gene: -
j_gene: TRBJ2-7
v_gene: TRBV20-1
len: 18
CDR3aa: CSAVTGWGRPSNSGEQYF
CDR3nt: TGCAGTGCCGTAACCGGATGGGGCCGACCTTCGAATTCGGGCGAGCAGTACTTC

abundance: many
d_gene: -
j_gene: TRBJ2-7
v_gene: TRBV5-6
len: 12
CDR3aa: CASSLTDYEQYF
CDR3nt: TGTGCCAGCAGCTTAACGGACTACGAGCAGTACTTC